Sequencing of this TCR beta chain was carried out in a study of blood T cell repertoires in COVID-19. Germline loops: CDR1 MNHEY, CDR2 SVGAGI. The V end was cut by 6 bases, the J end by 6 bases, with 15 bases between. The CDR3 runs 13 residues. TCRdb's table, derived via immunoSEQ multiplex PCR, lists solely in-frame clones and lacks some. The table has under 250,000 clones, 84% seen once. The genes are TRBV6-5 and TRBJ2-7, with D unclear. This receptor was obtained from a woman aged 45-65 years with active or convalescent COVID-19. Sequencing was carried out using peripheral blood. The CDR3 DNA reads as TGTGCCAGCAGCCCCCTGCTGAGCCGCGAGCAGTACTTC. It specifies CASSPLLSREQYF.